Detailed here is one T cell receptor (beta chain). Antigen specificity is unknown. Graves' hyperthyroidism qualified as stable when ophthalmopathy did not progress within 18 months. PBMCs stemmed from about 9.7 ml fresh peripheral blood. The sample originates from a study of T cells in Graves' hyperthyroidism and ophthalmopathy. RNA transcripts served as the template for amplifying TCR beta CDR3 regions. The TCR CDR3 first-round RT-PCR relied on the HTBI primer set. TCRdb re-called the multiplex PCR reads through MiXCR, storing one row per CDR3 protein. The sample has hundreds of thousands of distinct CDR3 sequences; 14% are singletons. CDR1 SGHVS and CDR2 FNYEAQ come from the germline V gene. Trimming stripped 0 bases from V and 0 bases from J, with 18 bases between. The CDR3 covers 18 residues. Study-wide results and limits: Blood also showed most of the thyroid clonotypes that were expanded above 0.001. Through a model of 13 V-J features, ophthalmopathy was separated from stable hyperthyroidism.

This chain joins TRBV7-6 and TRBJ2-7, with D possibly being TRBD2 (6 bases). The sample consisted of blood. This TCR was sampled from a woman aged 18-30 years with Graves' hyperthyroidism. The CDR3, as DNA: TGTGCCAGCAGCTTAGCCCTCGTGCGGGGTAAACCCTCCTACGAGCAGTACTTC. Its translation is CASSLALVRGKPSYEQYF. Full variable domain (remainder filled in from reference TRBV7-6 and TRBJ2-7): GAGVSQSPRYKVTKRGQDVALRCDPISGHVSLYWYRQALGQGPEFLTYFNYEAQQDKSGLPNDRFSAERPEGSISTLTIQRTEQRDSAMYRCASSLALVRGKPSYEQYFGPGTRLTVT.